This TCR beta chain was observed in a study of shared clonotypes between healthy human individuals. Study summary: CD8 memory received one plate per donor, CD8 naive two, CD4 memory three and CD4 naive three.

Assay used: immunoSEQ multiplex PCR; TCRdb lists only in-frame clones, some missing. The top ten clones hold 1.1% of a sample with about 2 million clones, about 94% of them seen once. CD45RO-negative, CCR7-positively selected cells formed the naive CD8 fraction, excluding terminally differentiated effector memory CD45RA+ cells. This receptor was taken from a man aged 18 to 30 in good health. Sequencing was done on a sample of naive CD8+ T cells sorted from blood.

CDR3 sequence: CASSPRDSSYEQYF. CDR3 bases: TGTGCCAGCAGCCCACGGGACAGTTCCTACGAGCAGTACTTC. This rearrangement joins TRBV5-6 to TRBJ2-7, with 7 bases identical to TRBD1. The CDR3 length is 14 residues. Germline CDR1 reads SGHDT; CDR2 reads YYEEEE. Trimming at V came to 4 bases and at J to 1 base, leaving 5 bases not matched to a gene.